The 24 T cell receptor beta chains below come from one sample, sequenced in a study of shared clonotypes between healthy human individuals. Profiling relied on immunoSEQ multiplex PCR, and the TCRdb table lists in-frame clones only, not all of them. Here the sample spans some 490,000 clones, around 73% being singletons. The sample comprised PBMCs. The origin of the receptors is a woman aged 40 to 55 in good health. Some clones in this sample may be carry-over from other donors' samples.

The CDR3 nucleotides read TGTGCCAGCAGCGCGGGACTAGCGGGGCCCTACGAGCAGTACTTC. Its translation is CASSAGLAGPYEQYF. The V call is TRBV7-9, the J call TRBJ2-7; 13 nucleotides match TRBD2. The CDR3 extends over 15 amino acids. Germline trimming cut 5 bases from V and 2 bases from J; bases unmatched to any gene: 3. The V gene's germline CDR1 is SEHNR and CDR2 FQNEAQ (reference sequence).

Written as DNA, the CDR3 is TGCAGCGTTCCCCCTAGCGGGTCCTCGAGCACCGGGGAGCTGTTTTTT. It is translated as CSVPPSGSSSTGELFF. V and J are TRBV29-1 and TRBJ2-2, with 8 bases identical to TRBD2. CDR3 length: 16 amino acids. Germline-derived CDR1 and CDR2 are SQVTM and ANQGSEA. With V trimmed by 5 bases and J by 4 bases, 12 bases remained unmatched.

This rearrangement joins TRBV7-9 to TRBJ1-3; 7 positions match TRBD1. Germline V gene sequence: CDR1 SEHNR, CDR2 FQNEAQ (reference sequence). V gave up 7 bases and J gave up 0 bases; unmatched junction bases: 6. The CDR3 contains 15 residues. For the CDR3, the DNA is TGTGCCAGCAACCCAACAGGGGTCTCTGGAAACACCATATATTTT. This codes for CASNPTGVSGNTIYF.

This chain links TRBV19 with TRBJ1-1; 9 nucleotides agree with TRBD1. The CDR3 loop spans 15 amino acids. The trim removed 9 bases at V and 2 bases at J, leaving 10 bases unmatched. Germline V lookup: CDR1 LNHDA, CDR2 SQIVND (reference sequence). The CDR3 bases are TGTGCCAGCAGCCTAAGGACAGGGGTCAACACTGAAGCTTTCTTT. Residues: CASSLRTGVNTEAFF.

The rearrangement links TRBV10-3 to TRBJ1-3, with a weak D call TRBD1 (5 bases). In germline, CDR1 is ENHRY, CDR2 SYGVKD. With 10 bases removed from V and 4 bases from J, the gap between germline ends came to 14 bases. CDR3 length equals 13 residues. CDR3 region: CASAGTLGNTIYF. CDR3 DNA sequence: TGTGCCAGCGCCGGGACGCTCGGAAACACCATATATTTT.

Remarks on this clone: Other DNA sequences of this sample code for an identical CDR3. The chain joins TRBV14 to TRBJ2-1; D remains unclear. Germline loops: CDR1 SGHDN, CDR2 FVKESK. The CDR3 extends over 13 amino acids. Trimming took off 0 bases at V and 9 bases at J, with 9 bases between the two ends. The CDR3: CASSQDGWGEQFF. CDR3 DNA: TGTGCCAGCAGCCAAGATGGCTGGGGTGAGCAGTTCTTC. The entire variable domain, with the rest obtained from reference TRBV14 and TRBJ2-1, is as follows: EAGVTQFPSHSVIEKGQTVTLRCDPISGHDNLYWYRRVMGKEIKFLLHFVKESKQDESGMPNNRFLAERTGGTYSTLKVQPAELEDSGVYFCASSQDGWGEQFFGPGTRLTVL.

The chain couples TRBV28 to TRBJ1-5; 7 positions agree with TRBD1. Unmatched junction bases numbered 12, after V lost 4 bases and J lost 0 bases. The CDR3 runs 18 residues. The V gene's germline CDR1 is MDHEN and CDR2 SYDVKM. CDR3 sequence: CASSWPGGATYSNQPQHF. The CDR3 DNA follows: TGTGCCAGCAGTTGGCCAGGGGGGGCAACTTATAGCAATCAGCCCCAGCATTTT.

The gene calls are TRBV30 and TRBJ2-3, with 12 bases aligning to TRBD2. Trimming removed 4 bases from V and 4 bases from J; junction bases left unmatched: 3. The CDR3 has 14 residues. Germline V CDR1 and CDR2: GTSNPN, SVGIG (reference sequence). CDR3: CAWNLAGGADTQYF. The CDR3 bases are TGTGCCTGGAATCTAGCGGGAGGGGCAGATACGCAGTATTTT.

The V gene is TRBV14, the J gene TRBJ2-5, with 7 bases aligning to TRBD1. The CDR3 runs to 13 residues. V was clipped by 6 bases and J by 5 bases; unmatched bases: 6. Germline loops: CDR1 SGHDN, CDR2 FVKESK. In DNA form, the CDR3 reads TGTGCCAGCAGTCAACAGGGGATGGAGACCCAGTACTTC. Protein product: CASSQQGMETQYF. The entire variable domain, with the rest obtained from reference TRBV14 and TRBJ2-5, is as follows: EAGVTQFPSHSVIEKGQTVTLRCDPISGHDNLYWYRRVMGKEIKFLLHFVKESKQDESGMPNNRFLAERTGGTYSTLKVQPAELEDSGVYFCASSQQGMETQYFGPGTRLLVL.

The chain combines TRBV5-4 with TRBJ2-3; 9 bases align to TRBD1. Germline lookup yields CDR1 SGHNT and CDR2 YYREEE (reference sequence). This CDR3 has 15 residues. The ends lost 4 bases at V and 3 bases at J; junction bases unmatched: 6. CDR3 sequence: CASSLAGQGTDTQYF. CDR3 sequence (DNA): TGTGCCAGCAGCCTCGCGGGACAGGGTACAGATACGCAGTATTTT. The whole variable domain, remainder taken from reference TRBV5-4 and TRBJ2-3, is ETGVTQSPTHLIKTRGQQVTLRCSSQSGHNTVSWYQQALGQGPQFIFQYYREEENGRGNFPPRFSGLQFPNYSSELNVNALELDDSALYLCASSLAGQGTDTQYFGPGTRLTVL.

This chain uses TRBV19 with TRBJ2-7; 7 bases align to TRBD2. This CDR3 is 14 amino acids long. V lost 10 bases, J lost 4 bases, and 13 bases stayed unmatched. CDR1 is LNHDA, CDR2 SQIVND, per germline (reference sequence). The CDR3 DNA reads TGTGCCACTACCTCGCAGCGGGAAGGGTACGAGCAGTACTTC. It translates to CATTSQREGYEQYF.

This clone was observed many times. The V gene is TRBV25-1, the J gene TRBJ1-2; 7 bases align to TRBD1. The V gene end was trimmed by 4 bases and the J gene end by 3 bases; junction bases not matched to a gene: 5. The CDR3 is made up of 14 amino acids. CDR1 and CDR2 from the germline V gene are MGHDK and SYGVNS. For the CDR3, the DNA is TGTGCCAGCAGTGCAGGGACAGACCACTATGGCTACACCTTC. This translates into CASSAGTDHYGYTF.

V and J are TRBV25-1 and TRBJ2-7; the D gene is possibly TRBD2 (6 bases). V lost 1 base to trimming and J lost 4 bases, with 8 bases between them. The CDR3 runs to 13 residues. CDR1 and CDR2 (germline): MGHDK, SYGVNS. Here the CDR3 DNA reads TGTGCCAGCAGTGAATTCGGGGGTTACGAGCAGTACTTC. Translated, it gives CASSEFGGYEQYF.

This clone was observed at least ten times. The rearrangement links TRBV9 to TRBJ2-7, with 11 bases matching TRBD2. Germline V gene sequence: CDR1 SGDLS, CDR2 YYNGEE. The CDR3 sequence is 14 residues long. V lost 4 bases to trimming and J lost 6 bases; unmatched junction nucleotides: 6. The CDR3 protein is CASSTGTSGAEQYF. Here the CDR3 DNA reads TGTGCCAGCAGCACAGGGACTAGCGGAGCCGAGCAGTACTTC.

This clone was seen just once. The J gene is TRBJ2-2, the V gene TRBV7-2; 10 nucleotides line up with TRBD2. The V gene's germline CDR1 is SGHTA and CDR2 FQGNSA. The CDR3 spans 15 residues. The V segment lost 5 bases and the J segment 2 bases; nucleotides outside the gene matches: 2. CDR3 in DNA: TGTGCCAGCAGCCCACTAGCGGGAAACACCGGGGAGCTGTTTTTT. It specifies CASSPLAGNTGELFF.

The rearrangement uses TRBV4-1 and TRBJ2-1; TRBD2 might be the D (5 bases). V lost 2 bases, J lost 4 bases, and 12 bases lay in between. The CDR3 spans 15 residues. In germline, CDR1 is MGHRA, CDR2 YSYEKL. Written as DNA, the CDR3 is TGCGCCAGCAGCCAAAATGTGGGAGTATACAATGAGCAGTTCTTC. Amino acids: CASSQNVGVYNEQFF.

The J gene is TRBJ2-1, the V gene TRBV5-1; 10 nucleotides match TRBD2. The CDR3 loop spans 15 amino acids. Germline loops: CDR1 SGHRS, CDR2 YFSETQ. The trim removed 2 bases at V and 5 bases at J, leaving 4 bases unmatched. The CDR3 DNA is TGCGCCAGCAGCTTCCAAGCGGGAGGGCACAATGAGCAGTTCTTC. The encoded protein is CASSFQAGGHNEQFF.

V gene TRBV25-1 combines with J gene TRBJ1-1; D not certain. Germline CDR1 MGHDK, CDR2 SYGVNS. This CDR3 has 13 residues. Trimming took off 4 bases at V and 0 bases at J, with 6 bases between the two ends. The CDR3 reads CASSVGMNTEAFF. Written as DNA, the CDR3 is TGTGCCAGCAGTGTCGGAATGAACACTGAAGCTTTCTTT.

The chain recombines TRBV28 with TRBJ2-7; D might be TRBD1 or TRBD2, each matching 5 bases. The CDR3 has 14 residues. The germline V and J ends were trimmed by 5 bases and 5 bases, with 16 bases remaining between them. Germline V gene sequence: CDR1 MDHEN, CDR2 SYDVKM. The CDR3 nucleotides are TGTGCCAGCAGTAGGTTTCAGGGAGTCCACGAGCAGTACTTC. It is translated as CASSRFQGVHEQYF.

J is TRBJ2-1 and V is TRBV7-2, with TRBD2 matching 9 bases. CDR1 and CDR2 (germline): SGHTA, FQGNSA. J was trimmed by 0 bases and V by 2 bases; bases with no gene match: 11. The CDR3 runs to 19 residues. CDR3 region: CASSLFQGLAFSSYNEQFF. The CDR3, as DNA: TGTGCCAGCAGCTTATTTCAGGGACTAGCTTTTAGCTCCTACAATGAGCAGTTCTTC.

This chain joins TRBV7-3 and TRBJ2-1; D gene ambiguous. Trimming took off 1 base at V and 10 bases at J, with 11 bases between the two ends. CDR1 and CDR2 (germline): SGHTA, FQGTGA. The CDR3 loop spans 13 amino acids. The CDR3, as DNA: TGTGCCAGCAGCTTAAGTGGCCACCGGGAGCAGTTCTTC. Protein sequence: CASSLSGHREQFF.

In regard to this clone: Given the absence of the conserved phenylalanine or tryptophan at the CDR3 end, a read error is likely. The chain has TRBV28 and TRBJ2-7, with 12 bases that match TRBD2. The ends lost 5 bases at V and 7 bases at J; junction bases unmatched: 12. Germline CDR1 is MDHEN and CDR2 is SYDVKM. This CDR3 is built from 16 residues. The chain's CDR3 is CASSVPTSGRIFEQYL. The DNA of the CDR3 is TGTGCCAGCAGTGTCCCGACTAGCGGGAGAATTTTTGAGCAGTACCTC.

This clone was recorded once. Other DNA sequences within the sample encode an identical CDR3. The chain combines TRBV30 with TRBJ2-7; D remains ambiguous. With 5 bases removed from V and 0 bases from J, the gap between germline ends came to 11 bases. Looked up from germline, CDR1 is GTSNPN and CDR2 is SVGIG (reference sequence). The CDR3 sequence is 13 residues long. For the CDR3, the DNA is TGTGCCTGGTCGAAGGGCAACTCCTACGAGCAGTACTTC. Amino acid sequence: CAWSKGNSYEQYF.

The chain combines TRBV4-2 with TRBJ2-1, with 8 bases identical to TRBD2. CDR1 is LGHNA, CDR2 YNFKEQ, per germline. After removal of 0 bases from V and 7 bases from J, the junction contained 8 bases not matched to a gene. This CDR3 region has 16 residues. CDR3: CASSQDSWREENEQFF. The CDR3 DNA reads TGTGCCAGCAGCCAAGATAGTTGGCGGGAGGAGAATGAGCAGTTCTTC.